This TCR beta chain was sequenced in a study of blood T cell repertoires in COVID-19. Across the study: Acute-phase and convalescent COVID-19 samples originated in the United States, Italy and Spain.

The data were produced by immunoSEQ multiplex PCR, yet TCRdb's version contains in-frame clones alone and is incomplete. The sample records hundreds of thousands of clones, 80% to 90% being singletons. Across about two dozen US areas, participants ranged in age from about 18 to 100 years. Membership in each cohort depended on participant-reported clinical history. Source material: PBMCs or T cells enriched from blood (not recorded which). The receptor's source is a man in his thirties or forties who had recovered from COVID-19.

In DNA form, the CDR3 reads TGTGCCAGCAGCCCTGGAAGGCTAGCGGGGACCAATGAGCAGTTCTTC. Its protein is CASSPGRLAGTNEQFF. The gene calls are TRBV7-3 and TRBJ2-1; 9 bases fit TRBD2. The CDR3 runs 16 residues. With V trimmed by 5 bases and J by 6 bases, 11 bases remained unmatched. In germline, CDR1 is SGHTA, CDR2 FQGTGA. The whole variable domain, remainder taken from reference TRBV7-3 and TRBJ2-1, is GAGVSQTPSNKVTEKGKYVELRCDPISGHTALYWYRQSLGQGPEFLIYFQGTGAADDSGLPNDRFFAVRPEGSVSTLKIQRTERGDSAVYLCASSPGRLAGTNEQFFGPGTRLTVL.